Listed here are 9 T cell receptor beta chains from one sample, sequenced in a study of T cells after yellow fever vaccination. TCRdb recomputed calls from the 5' RACE reads with MiXCR, one row per CDR3 protein. Of just over 300,000 distinct CDR3 sequences in the sample, about 3.5% are singletons; the top ten hold around a quarter. Sequencing used PBMCs, obtained on the day of the yellow fever booster vaccination. The receptors originated from a man aged 18 to 29 who received the YFV17D yellow fever vaccine.

In this sample, this clonotype turned up a few times. The chain recombines TRBV20-1 with TRBJ1-5; D is unclear. This CDR3 has 12 amino acids. The V gene's germline CDR1 is DFQATT and CDR2 SNEGSKA (reference sequence). Trimming took 5 bases from V and 5 from J, leaving 10 bases between them. The CDR3 spells CSAQRRDQPQHF. The CDR3 DNA follows: TGCAGTGCTCAGCGGAGAGATCAGCCCCAGCATTTT.

This clonotype was seen ten or more times. The rearrangement joins TRBV7-9 to TRBJ2-5, with a tentative D call TRBD1 (5 bases). There are 12 residues in the CDR3. Germline V lookup: CDR1 SEHNR, CDR2 FQNEAQ (reference sequence). Trimming cost V 8 bases and J 5 bases, with 12 bases left between them. The CDR3 sequence is CASLGPGETQYF. The CDR3 nucleotides are TGTGCCAGCTTGGGGCCTGGGGAGACCCAGTACTTC.

At least ten counts were recorded for this clonotype. The rearrangement joins TRBV20-1 to TRBJ2-5; D possibly uses TRBD1 or TRBD2 (5 bases each). The CDR3 runs 13 residues. Germline V gene lookup returns CDR1 DFQATT and CDR2 SNEGSKA (reference sequence). V lost 0 bases to trimming and J lost 6 bases, with 11 bases between them. The DNA for the CDR3 is TGCAGTGCTAGAGATTCCCAGGGACAGACCCAGTACTTC. It is translated as CSARDSQGQTQYF.

This clonotype was counted a few times. V gene TRBV5-1 combines with J gene TRBJ1-6; 10 positions agree with TRBD1. The length of the CDR3 is 15 residues. Germline CDR1 and CDR2: SGHRS and YFSETQ. The J segment lost 6 bases and the V segment lost 2 bases, leaving 2 bases of the junction unmatched. As DNA, the CDR3 is TGCGCCAGCAGCTTCGGGACAGGGGTTAATTCACCCCTCCACTTT. As protein: CASSFGTGVNSPLHF.

This clonotype was recorded at least ten times. The chain links TRBV20-1 to TRBJ2-2; 9 bases map to TRBD1. This CDR3 region has 14 residues. CDR1 and CDR2 (germline): DFQATT, SNEGSKA (reference sequence). The V gene end was trimmed by 2 bases and the J gene end by 4 bases; junction bases not matched to a gene: 2. This CDR3 reads CSARPGQGTGELFF. The CDR3 coding sequence is TGCAGTGCTAGACCGGGACAGGGCACCGGGGAGCTGTTTTTT.

Ten or more counts support this clonotype. The chain links TRBV5-1 to TRBJ2-1; 9 nucleotides align to TRBD2. There are 16 residues in the CDR3. With V trimmed by 5 bases and J by 0 bases, 6 bases remained unmatched. In germline, CDR1 is SGHRS, CDR2 YFSETQ. The CDR3 DNA is TGCGCCAGCAGGAACAGCGGGGGGAGCTCCTACAATGAGCAGTTCTTC. This encodes CASRNSGGSSYNEQFF.

In this sample, this clonotype turned up many times. The genes are TRBV6-5 and TRBJ1-1, with D perhaps matching TRBD1 (5 bases). Germline CDR1 and CDR2: MNHEY and SVGAGI. V dropped 5 bases and J dropped 2 bases, with 21 bases sitting between them. The CDR3 is made up of 17 amino acids. The CDR3 here is CASSDDNYFRGNTEAFF. The CDR3 DNA reads as TGTGCCAGCAGTGACGACAACTATTTTAGGGGAAACACTGAAGCTTTCTTT.

This clonotype showed up many times. The chain combines TRBV5-1 with TRBJ2-4; D possibly corresponds to TRBD2 (6 bases). Trimming stripped 4 bases from V and 0 bases from J, with 8 bases between. Germline assignment: CDR1 SGHRS and CDR2 YFSETQ. The CDR3 length is 14 residues. CDR3 loop: CASSKGLAKNIQYF. The CDR3 nucleotides are TGCGCCAGCAGCAAGGGACTAGCCAAAAACATTCAGTACTTC. Full variable domain (outside the CDR3, taken from reference TRBV5-1 and TRBJ2-4): KAGVTQTPRYLIKTRGQQVTLSCSPISGHRSVSWYQQTPGQGLQFLFEYFSETQRNKGNFPGRFSGRQFSNSRSEMNVSTLELGDSALYLCASSKGLAKNIQYFGAGTRLSVL.

This clonotype was observed at least ten times. The J gene is TRBJ2-2, the V gene TRBV5-1; D is uncertain. The CDR3 length is 15 residues. Deletions cut 6 bases from V and 4 bases from J, with 16 bases between. The germline gives CDR1 SGHRS, CDR2 YFSETQ. The CDR3 DNA sequence: TGCGCCAGCATGTCCCCGTCAGCCGGCACCGGGGAGCTGTTTTTT. As protein: CASMSPSAGTGELFF.